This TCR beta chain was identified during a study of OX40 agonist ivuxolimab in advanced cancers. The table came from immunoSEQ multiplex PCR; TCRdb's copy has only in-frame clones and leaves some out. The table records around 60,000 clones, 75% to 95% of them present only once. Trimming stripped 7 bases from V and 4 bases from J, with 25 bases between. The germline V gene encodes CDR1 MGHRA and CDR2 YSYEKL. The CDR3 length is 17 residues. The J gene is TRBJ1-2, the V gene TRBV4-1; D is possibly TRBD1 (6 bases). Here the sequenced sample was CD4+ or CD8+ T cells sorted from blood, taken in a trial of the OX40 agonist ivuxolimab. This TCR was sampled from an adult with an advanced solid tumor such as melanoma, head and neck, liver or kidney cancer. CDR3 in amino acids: CASTPTPVGQTLYGYTF. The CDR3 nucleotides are TGCGCCAGCACCCCAACCCCGGTCGGACAGACACTCTATGGCTACACCTTC.